This T cell receptor beta chain comes out of a study of response to subunit inactivated influenza vaccine (dated by TCRdb to the late 2010s). Turning to the overall study: To follow how T cells responded to a trivalent subunit inactivated influenza vaccine, the researchers relied on deep quantitative profiling of the T cell receptor repertoire.

Explained via the paper, the time point label denotes: around 42 days after influenza vaccine administration. Broad study findings and their caveats: It was suggested by the authors that each seasonal influenza vaccination may recruit only a limited number of new T cells.

The germline ends are 11 bases apart after V is trimmed by 6 bases and J by 1 base. Its CDR3 holds 13 amino acids, cysteine through phenylalanine. Left in the record is the CDR3 DNA by itself, 39 bases read in frame from the first base. Based on the germline V gene (reference sequence), the CDR1 and CDR2 sequences are DFQATT and SNEGSKA. Only a few counts were recorded for this clonotype. What antigen it recognizes has not been identified. No clone much larger than this one lies a single base away; base qualities are absent. Library construction relied on RT-PCR. The reads were generated on an Illumina HiSeq 2500. TCRdb cleaned the public reads at Q25 with fastp, built clones with MiXCR and kept in-frame beta chains. Every entry covers one CDR3 protein and lists the most common genes and DNA from its rows. Within this sample are about 500,000 distinct CDR3 sequences, with 10% to 15% of them counted one time only. About 12% of the sample lies in the top ten.

The sequence was obtained from a man aged 50-60 years who received an inactivated influenza vaccine. Donor details come from another sample of the same person, matched by shared clones. Sequencing used PBMCs from blood, obtained roughly 48 days after vaccination. The V and J genes are TRBV20-1 and TRBJ2-3; the D gene is possibly TRBD1 or TRBD2, each agreeing over 5 bases. The DNA sequence is given as TGCAGTGCCCCGGGACCACGCACAGATACGCAGTATTTT. The resulting protein is CSAPGPRTDTQYF.